The 29 T cell receptor beta chains reported below all come from one sample, sequenced in a study of cytomegalovirus exposure and HLA in healthy donors. Primers: 60 Vbeta forward and 13 Jbeta reverse. Only in-frame clones appear in the TCRdb table, and some are missing; sequencing was by immunoSEQ multiplex PCR. The repertoire holds over 150,000 clones, with 81% as singletons. The sequenced material came from PBMCs. These TCRs come from a woman in her forties or fifties in good health and CMV-seronegative.

With regard to this clone: This sample also contains other DNA sequences that code for the same CDR3. This sequence joins TRBV19 and TRBJ1-5, with D perhaps matching TRBD1 (5 bases). Germline CDR1 and CDR2: LNHDA and SQIVND (reference sequence). The CDR3 totals 13 residues. Trimming stripped 5 bases from V and 4 bases from J, with 9 bases between. The CDR3 region has the DNA TGTGCCAGTAGTTCGGGACTTAATCAGCCCCAGCATTTT. This gives the protein CASSSGLNQPQHF.

The V and J genes are TRBV19 and TRBJ1-5; a weak D match, TRBD1 (5 bases). The CDR3 is 14 amino acids. Germline V gives CDR1 LNHDA, CDR2 SQIVND (reference sequence). V was shortened by 6 bases and J by 11 bases, with 20 bases between the two germline ends. CDR3 sequence reads: CASRGGSALWSQHF. For the CDR3, the DNA is TGTGCCAGTAGGGGGGGGAGCGCTCTTTGGTCCCAGCATTTT.

The chain employs TRBV27 and TRBJ1-1; 7 bases align to TRBD1. The V gene end was trimmed by 6 bases and the J gene end by 1 base; junction bases not matched to a gene: 11. CDR1 is MNHEY, CDR2 SMNVEV, per germline (reference sequence). The CDR3 spans 16 residues. CDR3 in amino acids: CASSPRGQGENTEAFF. CDR3 nucleotide sequence: TGTGCCAGCAGCCCCAGAGGGCAGGGGGAGAACACTGAAGCTTTCTTT.

J is TRBJ1-2 and V is TRBV30, with D unresolved. The V gene lost 2 bases and the J gene lost 5 bases, with 9 bases spanning the gap. The CDR3 loop spans 12 amino acids. Germline assignment: CDR1 GTSNPN and CDR2 SVGIG (reference sequence). The CDR3 here is CAWSMQEYGYTF. The CDR3 coding sequence is TGTGCCTGGAGTATGCAGGAATATGGCTACACCTTC.

This clone came up a few times. The chain carries TRBV11-2 and TRBJ2-1; D might be TRBD2 (5 bases). Germline CDR1 reads SGHAT; CDR2 reads FQNNGV. Trimming stripped 7 bases from V and 8 bases from J, with 18 bases between. CDR3 length: 14 residues. For the CDR3, the DNA is TGTGCCAGCACCACCTACGGGATGATCGATGAGCAGTTCTTC. Translation: CASTTYGMIDEQFF.

This clone showed up just once. The chain uses TRBV6-1 and TRBJ1-1; D might be TRBD1 (5 bases). V was pared by 1 base and J by 11 bases, with 11 bases between. The CDR3 has 12 amino acids. The germline gives CDR1 MNHNS, CDR2 SASEGT. The CDR3 loop reads CASSEVGRGAFF. The CDR3 DNA reads TGTGCCAGCAGTGAAGTGGGACGGGGGGCTTTCTTT.

The chain links TRBV13 to TRBJ2-3; D remains ambiguous. Per the germline V gene, CDR1 is PRHDT and CDR2 is FYEKMQ (reference sequence). The length of the CDR3 is 14 residues. V lost 4 bases and J 5 bases, leaving 13 bases between the germline ends. The CDR3 sequence: CASSSPSGEDTQYF. In DNA, the CDR3 is TGTGCCAGCAGCTCCCCCTCGGGTGAAGATACGCAGTATTTT.

Comments on this clone: The same CDR3 also results from other DNA sequences found in this sample. V and J are TRBV18 and TRBJ1-1; no definite D call. The germline V gene encodes CDR1 KGHSH and CDR2 LQKENI. The length of the CDR3 is 13 residues. With 6 bases removed from V and 3 bases from J, the gap between germline ends came to 11 bases. CDR3 region: CASSPTGYTEAFF. CDR3 in DNA: TGTGCCAGCTCTCCGACGGGTTACACTGAAGCTTTCTTT. Full variable domain (remainder filled in from reference TRBV18 and TRBJ1-1): NAGVMQNPRHLVRRRGQEARLRCSPMKGHSHVYWYRQLPEEGLKFMVYLQKENIIDESGMPKERFSAEFPKEGPSILRIQQVVRGDSAAYFCASSPTGYTEAFFGQGTRLTVV.

The V gene is TRBV5-1, the J gene TRBJ1-2, with 9 bases that match TRBD1. The CDR3 length is 12 residues. Trimming removed 7 bases from V and 10 bases from J; junction bases left unmatched: 8. Per the germline V gene, CDR1 is SGHRS and CDR2 is YFSETQ. The DNA for the CDR3 is TGCGCCAGCTCCGGGACAGGGAGTGACTACACCTTC. This translates into CASSGTGSDYTF. Supplemented by reference TRBV5-1 and TRBJ1-2, the full variable domain reads KAGVTQTPRYLIKTRGQQVTLSCSPISGHRSVSWYQQTPGQGLQFLFEYFSETQRNKGNFPGRFSGRQFSNSRSEMNVSTLELGDSALYLCASSGTGSDYTFGSGTRLTVV.

In this sample, this clone turned up a few times. The rearrangement joins TRBV2 to TRBJ2-7; TRBD2 is a possible D gene (6 bases). The CDR3 runs 15 residues. V lost 4 bases and J 3 bases, leaving 16 bases between the germline ends. CDR1 is SNHLY and CDR2 is FYNNEI in the germline V gene. Here the CDR3 reads CASSGPGRGNYEQYF. The CDR3 bases are TGTGCCAGCAGTGGACCGGGACGGGGGAACTACGAGCAGTACTTC. The entire variable domain, with the rest obtained from reference TRBV2 and TRBJ2-7, is as follows: EPEVTQTPSHQVTQMGQEVILRCVPISNHLYFYWYRQILGQKVEFLVSFYNNEISEKSEIFDDQFSVERPDGSNFTLKIRSTKLEDSAMYFCASSGPGRGNYEQYFGPGTRLTVT.

This clone appeared a few times. The chain uses TRBV7-8 and TRBJ2-1, with 12 bases matching TRBD2. The CDR3 covers 19 residues. The V segment lost 3 bases and the J segment 2 bases; nucleotides outside the gene matches: 11. Germline lookup yields CDR1 SGHVS and CDR2 FQNEAQ. The CDR3 DNA reads as TGTGCCAGCAGCTTTAATCGACTAGCGGGAGAGGGGGCCTACAATGAGCAGTTCTTC. Protein product: CASSFNRLAGEGAYNEQFF.

The V and J genes are TRBV27 and TRBJ2-6; 8 nucleotides align to TRBD1. V dropped 3 bases and J dropped 1; count of bases not matched to a gene: 8. CDR1 is MNHEY, CDR2 SMNVEV, per germline (reference sequence). This CDR3 has 18 residues. The CDR3: CASSLSGTGVSGANVLTF. The CDR3 region has the DNA TGTGCCAGCAGTTTGTCCGGGACAGGAGTGTCTGGGGCCAACGTCCTGACTTTC.

The rearrangement joins TRBV7-2 to TRBJ2-5; D might be TRBD2 (7 bases). The germline gives CDR1 SGHTA, CDR2 FQGNSA. The CDR3 contains 17 residues. Trimming cost V 2 bases and J 11 bases, with 27 bases left between them. CDR3: CASSLSGPQVGAGEQYF. The DNA for the CDR3 is TGTGCCAGCAGCTTATCCGGGCCTCAGGTGGGGGCGGGAGAGCAGTACTTC.

The genes are TRBV6-5 and TRBJ1-6; unclear D gene. Germline values: CDR1 MNHEY, CDR2 SVGAGI. With 5 bases removed from V and 11 bases from J, the gap between germline ends came to 16 bases. The CDR3 has 14 amino acids. The CDR3 nucleotides read TGTGCCAGCAGTCTCACTCTTATCGCACCACCCCTCCACTTT. As protein: CASSLTLIAPPLHF.

V gene TRBV19 combines with J gene TRBJ1-4, with 8 nucleotides matching TRBD1. CDR1 is LNHDA, CDR2 SQIVND, per germline (reference sequence). The CDR3 is made up of 13 amino acids. V gave up 9 bases and J gave up 8 bases; unmatched junction bases: 8. CDR3 residues: CASTARTGEKLFF. DNA for the CDR3: TGTGCCAGCACAGCCAGGACAGGGGAAAAACTGTTTTTT.

The CDR3 sequence: CASSLRSRLAMNTGELFF. CDR3 DNA sequence: TGTGCCAGCAGCTTAAGGTCCAGACTAGCGATGAACACCGGGGAGCTGTTTTTT. V is TRBV7-9 and J is TRBJ2-2; 8 bases fit TRBD2. This CDR3 contains 18 residues. V was pared by 2 bases and J by 1 base, with 9 bases of the junction left unmatched. Per germline, CDR1 SEHNR and CDR2 FQNEAQ (reference sequence).

The chain couples TRBV6-5 to TRBJ1-2; TRBD1 matches at 9 bases. CDR1 and CDR2 from the germline V gene are MNHEY and SVGAGI. The CDR3 length is 14 residues. The J segment lost 6 bases and the V segment lost 8 bases, leaving 10 bases of the junction unmatched. CDR3 sequence: CASSLGTGPNGYTF. CDR3 nucleotide sequence: TGTGCCAGCTCCTTAGGGACAGGGCCGAATGGCTACACCTTC.

The chain uses TRBV7-2 and TRBJ1-4; 7 bases agree with TRBD1. The V and J ends lost 1 base and 5 bases, in that order; junction bases with no gene match: 7. CDR3 size: 16 residues. The germline CDR1 and CDR2 sequences are SGHTA and FQGNSA. This CDR3 is CASSLGQGVTNEKLFF. CDR3 nucleotides: TGTGCCAGCAGCTTAGGACAGGGCGTTACCAATGAAAAACTGTTTTTT.

This clone was seen only once. This chain joins TRBV27 and TRBJ1-2; D might be TRBD1 (6 bases). Germline CDR1 reads MNHEY; CDR2 reads SMNVEV (reference sequence). Deletions cut 2 bases from V and 7 bases from J, with 14 bases between. The CDR3 runs 14 residues. The CDR3 bases are TGTGCCAGCAGTTTAAGGGGGTCCCCCACTGGCTACACCTTC. It yields the protein CASSLRGSPTGYTF.

The rearrangement links TRBV6-6 to TRBJ2-3; 7 bases line up with TRBD2. CDR1 and CDR2 (germline): MNHNY, SVGAGI (reference sequence). V shed 4 bases, J shed 0 bases, and the junction held 7 bases outside the gene matches. The CDR3 is made up of 16 amino acids. For the CDR3, the DNA is TGTGCCAGCAGTTTCCCGACTAGCCCAAGCACAGATACGCAGTATTTT. This codes for CASSFPTSPSTDTQYF.

The gene calls are TRBV27 and TRBJ1-2; TRBD1 matches at 8 bases. This CDR3 has 13 amino acids. Germline values: CDR1 MNHEY, CDR2 SMNVEV (reference sequence). The trim removed 3 bases at V and 5 bases at J, leaving 2 bases unmatched. The CDR3 loop is CASSLDREYGYTF. CDR3 DNA sequence: TGTGCCAGCAGTTTGGACAGGGAGTATGGCTACACCTTC.

This chain joins TRBV6-4 and TRBJ2-3; 9 positions agree with TRBD2. J was trimmed by 0 bases and V by 0 bases; bases with no gene match: 1. The germline V gene encodes CDR1 MRHNA and CDR2 SNTAGT. This CDR3 region has 16 residues. The CDR3 here is CASSDSAGGSTDTQYF. The CDR3 coding sequence is TGTGCCAGCAGTGACTCAGCGGGGGGTAGCACAGATACGCAGTATTTT.

V is TRBV28 and J is TRBJ1-1; TRBD1 matches 12 bases. The CDR3 contains 13 residues. The germline gives CDR1 MDHEN, CDR2 SYDVKM. The ends lost 5 bases at V and 12 bases at J; junction bases unmatched: 7. CDR3 protein: CASSGTGGRSTFF. CDR3 nucleotide sequence: TGTGCCAGCAGTGGGACAGGGGGCCGTTCAACTTTCTTT. The variable domain in full, with the rest retrieved from reference TRBV28 and TRBJ1-1, is DVKVTQSSRYLVKRTGEKVFLECVQDMDHENMFWYRQDPGLGLRLIYFSYDVKMKEKGDIPEGYSVSREKKERFSLILESASTNQTSMYLCASSGTGGRSTFFGQGTRLTVV.

Only a few counts were recorded for this clone. This chain links TRBV7-2 with TRBJ1-1, with a weak D call TRBD1 (6 bases). Trimming stripped 5 bases from V and 1 base from J, with 17 bases between. This CDR3 is built from 16 residues. The V gene's germline CDR1 is SGHTA and CDR2 FQGNSA. In nucleotides, the CDR3 is TGTGCCAGCAGCCTGTCTGTGGGGGCTGGGAACACTGAAGCTTTCTTT. Translation gives CASSLSVGAGNTEAFF.

The chain links TRBV4-1 to TRBJ2-1; 9 bases agree with TRBD1. This CDR3 comprises 16 residues. CDR1 is MGHRA, CDR2 YSYEKL, per germline. V shed 5 bases and J 8 bases; nucleotides not matched to a gene: 13. CDR3 bases: TGCGCCAGCAGCAATATAGGACAGGGGTTTTTTGATGAGCAGTTCTTC. It specifies CASSNIGQGFFDEQFF.

The genes are TRBV5-1 and TRBJ1-1; 7 bases match TRBD1. The CDR3 has 14 residues. V lost 4 bases, J lost 6 bases, and 9 bases stayed unmatched. The germline V gene has CDR1 SGHRS and CDR2 YFSETQ. The CDR3 nucleotides are TGCGCCAGCAGCCGTCCGGGACAGAGCCCTGAAGCTTTCTTT. Residues: CASSRPGQSPEAFF.

The CDR3 coding sequence is TGTGCCAGTAGTATTACAGGGGGCAGGGGCACTGAAGCTTTCTTT. It codes for CASSITGGRGTEAFF. This chain uses TRBV19 with TRBJ1-1; 9 bases align to TRBD1. V lost 3 bases, J lost 4 bases, and 6 bases stayed unmatched. The germline V gene encodes CDR1 LNHDA and CDR2 SQIVND (reference sequence). The length of the CDR3 is 15 residues.

The J gene is TRBJ1-6, the V gene TRBV7-2, with 8 bases identical to TRBD1. The CDR3 covers 15 residues. With V trimmed by 6 bases and J by 4 bases, 5 bases remained unmatched. CDR1 is SGHTA, CDR2 FQGNSA, per germline. As DNA, the CDR3 is TGTGCCAGCAGTTTTACAGGGGGTTATAATTCACCCCTCCACTTT. It yields the protein CASSFTGGYNSPLHF.

The chain combines TRBV7-2 with TRBJ2-7; 10 bases agree with TRBD2. Germline V gene lookup returns CDR1 SGHTA and CDR2 FQGNSA. The trim removed 4 bases at V and 2 bases at J, leaving 5 bases unmatched. The CDR3 spans 15 residues. The CDR3 sequence: CASSSQSGGAYEQYF. CDR3 sequence (DNA): TGTGCCAGCAGCTCTCAAAGCGGGGGGGCCTACGAGCAGTACTTC.